This TCR beta chain was recorded in a study of response to subunit inactivated influenza vaccine. MiXCR was run by TCRdb on the RT-PCR reads, yielding one entry per CDR3 protein. The profile shows around 750,000 distinct CDR3 sequences, 21% of them singletons. Germline V gene sequence: CDR1 LGHNA, CDR2 YNFKEQ. The V segment lost 0 bases and the J segment 8 bases; nucleotides outside the gene matches: 4. This CDR3 comprises 15 residues. V usage is TRBV4-2 and J usage is TRBJ2-2; TRBD2 agrees at 9 bases. Sequencing used PBMCs from blood, obtained about 5 days after vaccination. This receptor was identified in a man between 45 and 60 years old who received an inactivated influenza vaccine. The CDR3: CASSQDRLAAGELFF. CDR3 nucleotide sequence: TGTGCCAGCAGCCAAGATCGACTAGCGGCAGGGGAGCTGTTTTTT.